Following are 17 T cell receptor beta chains from one sample sequenced in a study of human T cells and chemical hapten exposure. Using its own MiXCR run on the RACE reads, TCRdb lists one record per CDR3 protein. The table has about 250,000 distinct CDR3 sequences, 7.5% to 8% seen once. As for time point: pre-sensitization, week 0. The sample's treatment: therapeutic diphenylcyclopropenone sensitization with weekly scalp DPC. The input for sequencing was whole blood, taken in connection with sensitization to the hapten diphenylcyclopropenone (DPC). The receptors were gathered from a man aged 18 to 35 with alopecia areata. Some clones in this sample may be carry-over from other donors' samples.

Regarding this clonotype: This may be a read error, as it is one base from a much larger clone. This sequence joins TRBV28 and TRBJ2-3; 8 bases are a match to TRBD1. This CDR3 is built from 14 residues. The germline CDR1 and CDR2 sequences are MDHEN and SYDVKM. CDR3 in DNA: TGTGTCAGCAGTGCGGACAGGGTCACAGATACGCAGTATTTT. It encodes CVSSADRVTDTQYF.

This clonotype occurred a few times. The chain links TRBV2 to TRBJ2-2, with D uncertain. The V and J ends lost 7 bases and 7 bases respectively, with 4 bases between them. The CDR3 totals 10 residues. Germline CDR1 is SNHLY and CDR2 is FYNNEI. This chain's CDR3 is CASKVGELFF. CDR3 coding DNA: TGTGCCAGCAAGGTCGGGGAGCTGTTTTTT.

This clonotype was observed a handful of times. CDR3 amino acids: CSAPGELSYEQYF. The DNA of the CDR3 is TGCAGTGCCCCTGGGGAATTATCCTACGAGCAGTACTTC. The genes are TRBV20-1 and TRBJ2-7; no firm D call. This CDR3 comprises 13 residues. Germline V CDR1 and CDR2: DFQATT, SNEGSKA (reference sequence). V was pared by 6 bases and J by 1 base, with 13 bases between.

This clonotype came up many times. The CDR3 bases are TGTGCCATCAGGTCCGACACCGGTAATGAGCAGTTCTTC. As protein: CAIRSDTGNEQFF. This chain links TRBV10-3 with TRBJ2-1; D ambiguous. Germline V gene lookup returns CDR1 ENHRY and CDR2 SYGVKD. Trimming stripped 6 bases from V and 7 bases from J, with 13 bases between. This CDR3 region has 13 residues.

This clonotype showed up just a few times. DNA of the CDR3: TGCGCCAGCAGCCGAGACGGCACAACTAATGAAAAACTGTTTTTT. Residues: CASSRDGTTNEKLFF. This sequence joins TRBV4-3 and TRBJ1-4; no clear D gene. The CDR3 consists of 15 residues. Germline V gene data show CDR1 as LGHNA and CDR2 as YSLEER. Trimming took 4 bases from V and 0 from J, leaving 9 bases between them.

CDR3 sequence reads: CASSPLVGRGTTGELFF. DNA for the CDR3: TGTGCCAGCAGTCCATTGGTGGGCAGGGGGACCACCGGGGAGCTGTTTTTT. The chain uses TRBV6-2 or TRBV6-3 and TRBJ2-2; 7 bases fit TRBD1. The germline gives CDR1 MNHEY, CDR2 SVGEGT. Unmatched junction bases numbered 13, after V lost 5 bases and J lost 4 bases. The CDR3 length is 17 residues.

This clonotype occurred a few times. V gene TRBV7-2 combines with J gene TRBJ2-3; the match to TRBD2 covers 10 bases. V lost 0 bases, J lost 2 bases, and 8 bases stayed unmatched. The CDR3 has 18 amino acids. Germline V gene sequence: CDR1 SGHTA, CDR2 FQGNSA. The CDR3 DNA follows: TGTGCCAGCAGCTTAGCCCTTCCTAGCGGGGGATCCACAGATACGCAGTATTTT. Its translation: CASSLALPSGGSTDTQYF.

This rearrangement joins TRBV7-9 to TRBJ2-7; D unclear. The CDR3 loop spans 15 amino acids. Trimming stripped 1 base from V and 0 bases from J, with 10 bases between. Germline assignment: CDR1 SEHNR and CDR2 FQNEAQ (reference sequence). The CDR3 nucleotides are TGTGCCAGCAGCTTAGGCCCGACTCTCTCCTACGAGCAGTACTTC. Encoded protein: CASSLGPTLSYEQYF.

The chain uses TRBV20-1 and TRBJ2-3, with D tentatively TRBD2 (5 bases). Germline-derived CDR1 and CDR2 are DFQATT and SNEGSKA (reference sequence). V gave up 6 bases and J gave up 1 base, with 14 bases separating them. The CDR3 is 14 amino acids. This CDR3 is CSAESGKGTDTQYF. The CDR3, as DNA: TGCAGTGCAGAATCCGGGAAGGGCACAGATACGCAGTATTTT.

This clonotype was found a few times. The genes are TRBV28 and TRBJ1-3, with D unclear. CDR1 MDHEN and CDR2 SYDVKM come from the germline V gene. V was clipped by 8 bases and J by 4 bases, with 15 bases between them. This CDR3 is built from 14 residues. The CDR3 nucleotides read TGTGCCAGCGGTTCCGGAATAGGGGGAAACACCATATATTTT. This codes for CASGSGIGGNTIYF.

The CDR3 DNA follows: TGTGCCAGCAGCTTAGGGCTTCCTAGCTCCTATAATTCACCCCTCCACTTT. Translation gives CASSLGLPSSYNSPLHF. This chain joins TRBV7-2 and TRBJ1-6; D call uncertain. Looked up from germline, CDR1 is SGHTA and CDR2 is FQGNSA. The germline V and J ends were trimmed by 1 base and 0 bases, with 10 bases remaining between them. CDR3 length: 17 amino acids.

CDR3 DNA: TGTGCCATCGCGGAGTCCCTCTCTGGAAACACCATATATTTT. It specifies CAIAESLSGNTIYF. The rearrangement joins TRBV10-3 to TRBJ1-3, with unresolved D. This CDR3 spans 14 amino acids. Trimming removed 8 bases at V and 0 bases at J, with 11 bases between. Germline lookup yields CDR1 ENHRY and CDR2 SYGVKD.

Only a few counts were recorded for this clonotype. The chain couples TRBV6-5 to TRBJ1-2, with D perhaps TRBD1 (6 bases). This CDR3 region has 13 residues. From germline, CDR1 is MNHEY and CDR2 SVGAGI. Trimming shortened V by 7 bases and J by 0 bases, and 9 bases separated the two germline ends. The CDR3 loop reads CASTDSTNYGYTF. The CDR3 nucleotides are TGTGCCAGCACGGACAGCACTAACTATGGCTACACCTTC.

The sample holds many counts of this clonotype. The chain combines TRBV6-1 with TRBJ1-1; a weak D match, TRBD1 (6 bases). Germline assignment: CDR1 MNHNS and CDR2 SASEGT. Trimming removed 3 bases at V and 0 bases at J, with 11 bases between. This CDR3 comprises 15 residues. The CDR3 here is CASSELTGMNTEAFF. The CDR3 nucleotides read TGTGCCAGCAGTGAGCTGACAGGTATGAACACTGAAGCTTTCTTT.

This clonotype was seen many times. The chain joins TRBV7-9 to TRBJ1-1; TRBD1 matches at 7 bases. Germline V gene sequence: CDR1 SEHNR, CDR2 FQNEAQ (reference sequence). Unmatched junction bases numbered 6, after V lost 4 bases and J lost 1 base. This CDR3 contains 15 residues. CDR3 amino acids: CASSSKGAANTEAFF. The CDR3 DNA sequence: TGTGCCAGCAGCTCCAAGGGGGCGGCGAACACTGAAGCTTTCTTT.

The chain couples TRBV15 to TRBJ1-2; no definite D call. Germline loops: CDR1 LNHNV, CDR2 YYDKDF (reference sequence). The CDR3 extends over 16 amino acids. Trimming cost V 5 bases and J 1 base, with 17 bases left between them. The chain's CDR3 is CATSPDRKSSNYGYTF. In DNA form, the CDR3 reads TGTGCCACCAGCCCAGACCGGAAAAGTAGTAACTATGGCTACACCTTC. The full variable domain, in which reference TRBV15 and TRBJ1-2 provide the parts outside the CDR3, is DAMVIQNPRYQVTQFGKPVTLSCSQTLNHNVMYWYQQKSSQAPKLLFHYYDKDFNNEADTPDNFQSRRPNTSFCFLDIRSPGLGDTAMYLCATSPDRKSSNYGYTFGSGTRLTVV.

The sample holds a few counts of this clonotype. The V and J genes are TRBV10-2 and TRBJ1-1; D gene unclear. Trimming pared 4 bases from V and 7 bases from J, leaving 7 bases between. From germline, CDR1 is WSHSY and CDR2 SAAADI. The CDR3 covers 11 residues. The CDR3 nucleotides are TGCGCCAGCAGTGGGTGGGGTGAAGCTTTCTTT. This gives the protein CASSGWGEAFF.